A selection of T cell receptor beta chains follows, all from one sample in a study of PD-L1 blockade in urothelial cancer. Clones were read by immunoSEQ multiplex PCR, and TCRdb kept only the in-frame ones, dropping some. Among roughly 63,000 clones listed, approximately 80% were seen once. The starting material was PBMCs, obtained around atezolizumab (anti-PD-L1) treatment. These receptors all come from a man between 70 and 80 years old with urothelial cancer. CDR3s include the opening cysteine and the closing phenylalanine or tryptophan. Each record gives: D gene, clone size, V gene, J gene, CDR3 DNA, CDR3 protein. A D gene is named only where the DNA matches it firmly. Clone size is stated in some rows and not others, as once, few, many or a class when expanded.

d_call: TRBD1
clone_size: .
v_call: TRBV5-5
j_call: TRBJ2-7
cdr3_nt: TGTGCCAGCAGCCCCCTGGGACAGGGCTACGAGCAGTACTTC
cdr3_aa: CASSPLGQGYEQYF

d_call: TRBD1
clone_size: .
v_call: TRBV19
j_call: TRBJ2-3
cdr3_nt: TGTGCCAGTAGTAGTCGGACAGGGAGAACAGATACGCAGTATTTT
cdr3_aa: CASSSRTGRTDTQYF

d_call: .
clone_size: .
v_call: TRBV21-1
j_call: TRBJ2-2
cdr3_nt: TGTGCCAGCAGCAAAGTCGGTAGCGGGAGAAACACCGGGGAGCTGTTTTTT
cdr3_aa: CASSKVGSGRNTGELFF

d_call: TRBD1
clone_size: .
v_call: TRBV7-2
j_call: TRBJ1-1
cdr3_nt: TGTGCCAGCAGCTTAAGTGGACAGGGAGGTATGAACACTGAAGCTTTCTTT
cdr3_aa: CASSLSGQGGMNTEAFF

d_call: .
clone_size: once
v_call: TRBV10-3
j_call: TRBJ2-3
cdr3_nt: TGTGCCACCGGAGGCGGACAGCCAACAGATACGCAGTATTTT
cdr3_aa: CATGGGQPTDTQYF

d_call: TRBD1
clone_size: .
v_call: TRBV2
j_call: TRBJ2-7
cdr3_nt: TGTGCCAGCAGTGGACAGGGGAGCATGGACGAGCAGTACTTC
cdr3_aa: CASSGQGSMDEQYF

d_call: .
clone_size: .
v_call: TRBV29-1
j_call: TRBJ2-3
cdr3_nt: TGCAGCGTCGCGGGAATCACAGATACGCAGTATTTT
cdr3_aa: CSVAGITDTQYF

d_call: TRBD2
clone_size: .
v_call: TRBV19
j_call: TRBJ2-3
cdr3_nt: TGTGCCAGTAGTACCTCTAGCGGGTCTGGCACAGATACGCAGTATTTT
cdr3_aa: CASSTSSGSGTDTQYF

d_call: TRBD1
clone_size: .
v_call: TRBV9
j_call: TRBJ2-2
cdr3_nt: TGTGCCAGCAGCGTATCGGACAGGGCTAACACCGGGGAGCTGTTTTTT
cdr3_aa: CASSVSDRANTGELFF

d_call: TRBD2
clone_size: .
v_call: TRBV2
j_call: TRBJ2-5
cdr3_nt: TGTGCCAGCAGTTTGGGACTAGCGGGTGTAGAGCAGTACTTC
cdr3_aa: CASSLGLAGVEQYF

d_call: TRBD2
clone_size: .
v_call: TRBV7-9
j_call: TRBJ2-5
cdr3_nt: TGTGCCAGCAGCGCCTCCGGGACTAGCGGGGAGACCCAGTACTTC
cdr3_aa: CASSASGTSGETQYF

d_call: .
clone_size: .
v_call: TRBV19
j_call: TRBJ1-5
cdr3_nt: TGTGCCAGTAGTATCAACCAGGGTAGCAATCAGCCCCAGCATTTT
cdr3_aa: CASSINQGSNQPQHF

d_call: .
clone_size: .
v_call: TRBV4-2
j_call: TRBJ2-3
cdr3_nt: TGTGCCAGCAGCCAAGGGGTCCAGGGGACAGATACGCAGTATTTT
cdr3_aa: CASSQGVQGTDTQYF

d_call: .
clone_size: .
v_call: TRBV18
j_call: TRBJ1-2
cdr3_nt: TGTGCCAGCTCACCCACATCCCGGTTAGAGGGAGACTATGGCTACACCTTC
cdr3_aa: CASSPTSRLEGDYGYTF

d_call: TRBD2
clone_size: few
v_call: TRBV30
j_call: TRBJ2-3
cdr3_nt: TGTGCCTGGAACCTACTAGCGGGAGGTTTCGGTACGCAGTATTTT
cdr3_aa: CAWNLLAGGFGTQYF

d_call: .
clone_size: .
v_call: TRBV30
j_call: TRBJ1-3
cdr3_nt: TGTGCCTGGAGTGTCGGGATCTCTGGAAACACCATATATTTT
cdr3_aa: CAWSVGISGNTIYF

d_call: TRBD1
clone_size: .
v_call: TRBV5-1
j_call: TRBJ2-7
cdr3_nt: TGCGCCAGCAGCCCCGCGGCAGGGGGAAATTACGAGCAGTACTTC
cdr3_aa: CASSPAAGGNYEQYF

d_call: TRBD1
clone_size: .
v_call: TRBV9
j_call: TRBJ2-3
cdr3_nt: TGTGCCAGCAGCGAGGGGACAGGGAGCACAGATACGCAGTATTTT
cdr3_aa: CASSEGTGSTDTQYF

d_call: .
clone_size: .
v_call: TRBV28
j_call: TRBJ1-6
cdr3_nt: TGTGCCAGCAGTTTAGGCACAGGGACTAATTCACCCCTCCACTTT
cdr3_aa: CASSLGTGTNSPLHF

d_call: .
clone_size: .
v_call: TRBV7-2
j_call: TRBJ2-2
cdr3_nt: TGTGCCAGCAGCTTAAATTCGGTTAGCGCAGGCGGGGAGCTGTTTTTT
cdr3_aa: CASSLNSVSAGGELFF

d_call: .
clone_size: .
v_call: TRBV25-1
j_call: TRBJ1-2
cdr3_nt: TGTGCCAGCAGTACGAACAGAGCCGATCTTCGAGCTAACTATGGCTACACCTTC
cdr3_aa: CASSTNRADLRANYGYTF

d_call: TRBD2
clone_size: .
v_call: TRBV19
j_call: TRBJ2-4
cdr3_nt: TGTGCCAGTAGTATAGGACTAGCGGATATTCAGTACTTC
cdr3_aa: CASSIGLADIQYF

d_call: TRBD1
clone_size: .
v_call: TRBV7-9
j_call: TRBJ2-1
cdr3_nt: TGTGCCAGCAGCGAATACAGGGGTGAGCAGTTCTTC
cdr3_aa: CASSEYRGEQFF

d_call: TRBD1
clone_size: .
v_call: TRBV7-9
j_call: TRBJ2-7
cdr3_nt: TGTGCCAGCCAGGACAGGCTCTACGAGCAGTACTTC
cdr3_aa: CASQDRLYEQYF

d_call: .
clone_size: few
v_call: TRBV5-6
j_call: TRBJ2-3
cdr3_nt: TGTGCCAGCAGCTTGTCTCAGGTCCGTAGCACAGATACGCAGTATTTT
cdr3_aa: CASSLSQVRSTDTQYF

d_call: TRBD2
clone_size: .
v_call: TRBV6-1
j_call: TRBJ2-1
cdr3_nt: TGTGCCAGCAAAACTAGCGGGGGAGGTGGTGAGCAGTTCTTC
cdr3_aa: CASKTSGGGGEQFF

d_call: TRBD2
clone_size: .
v_call: TRBV10-2
j_call: TRBJ2-5
cdr3_nt: TGCGCCAGCAGTGAGTCCAGGACTAGCGGGGGGCCGGGTACCCAGTACTTC
cdr3_aa: CASSESRTSGGPGTQYF

d_call: TRBD1
clone_size: .
v_call: TRBV7-8
j_call: TRBJ2-5
cdr3_nt: TGTGCCAGCAGCTTAAAGGACAGGGGGCGAGAGACCCAGTACTTC
cdr3_aa: CASSLKDRGRETQYF

d_call: .
clone_size: .
v_call: TRBV5-6
j_call: TRBJ1-5
cdr3_nt: TGTGCCAGCAGCTTGTATCGGTCGTACAGACAGCCCCAGCATTTT
cdr3_aa: CASSLYRSYRQPQHF

d_call: TRBD1
clone_size: .
v_call: TRBV4-3
j_call: TRBJ1-1
cdr3_nt: TGCGCCAGCAGCCAAGACCCCCAACAGGGGGCGAACACTGAAGCTTTCTTT
cdr3_aa: CASSQDPQQGANTEAFF

d_call: TRBD1
clone_size: .
v_call: TRBV10-3
j_call: TRBJ2-2
cdr3_nt: TGTGCCATCAGTGAGGACAGGGGGAACACCGGGGAGCTGTTTTTT
cdr3_aa: CAISEDRGNTGELFF

d_call: TRBD1
clone_size: .
v_call: TRBV14
j_call: TRBJ2-7
cdr3_nt: TGTGCCAGCAGCCCCAGACAGGGGGAAGGCCTGGTAGACGAGCAGTACTTC
cdr3_aa: CASSPRQGEGLVDEQYF

d_call: .
clone_size: .
v_call: TRBV18
j_call: TRBJ1-4
cdr3_nt: TGTGCCAGCTCACCACCGGCACAGGGAGCAACTAATGAAAAACTGTTTTTT
cdr3_aa: CASSPPAQGATNEKLFF

d_call: .
clone_size: few
v_call: TRBV7-8
j_call: TRBJ1-4
cdr3_nt: TGTGCCAGCAGCCAGACACCAACTAATGAAAAACTGTTTTTT
cdr3_aa: CASSQTPTNEKLFF

d_call: TRBD1
clone_size: .
v_call: TRBV14
j_call: TRBJ1-1
cdr3_nt: TGTGCCAGCAGCCAAGGCCAGGGGGTACGGAACACTGAAGCTTTCTTT
cdr3_aa: CASSQGQGVRNTEAFF

d_call: .
clone_size: .
v_call: TRBV7-2
j_call: TRBJ1-1
cdr3_nt: TGTGCCAGCAGCTCTCAGGGGAACACTGAAGCTTTCTTT
cdr3_aa: CASSSQGNTEAFF

d_call: TRBD1
clone_size: .
v_call: TRBV11-3
j_call: TRBJ2-7
cdr3_nt: TGTGCCAGCAGCCTTGGACAGGGCCTCTCCTACGAGCAGTACTTC
cdr3_aa: CASSLGQGLSYEQYF

d_call: .
clone_size: .
v_call: TRBV27
j_call: TRBJ1-3
cdr3_nt: TGTGCCAGCAGTCCCGGGAGGGTCGGAAACACCATATATTTT
cdr3_aa: CASSPGRVGNTIYF

d_call: TRBD2
clone_size: .
v_call: TRBV10-1
j_call: TRBJ2-3
cdr3_nt: TGCGCCAGCGGGACTAGCTTGAATACGCAGTATTTT
cdr3_aa: CASGTSLNTQYF

d_call: .
clone_size: .
v_call: TRBV5-1
j_call: TRBJ2-3
cdr3_nt: TGCGCCAGCTCCCCTGGGGGCGAAACAGATACGCAGTATTTT
cdr3_aa: CASSPGGETDTQYF

d_call: TRBD2
clone_size: .
v_call: TRBV7-2
j_call: TRBJ2-3
cdr3_nt: TGTGCCAGCAGCTCCGCTAGCGGGGGGGGTACAGATACGCAGTATTTT
cdr3_aa: CASSSASGGGTDTQYF

d_call: TRBD1
clone_size: .
v_call: TRBV9
j_call: TRBJ1-1
cdr3_nt: TGTGCCAGCAGCGTAGGCACAGGGGGCAGTAACACTGAAGCTTTCTTT
cdr3_aa: CASSVGTGGSNTEAFF

d_call: TRBD1
clone_size: .
v_call: TRBV10-3
j_call: TRBJ2-7
cdr3_nt: TGTGCCATCAGTGCCGAAACCGGGACAGGGAGCGAGCAGTACTTC
cdr3_aa: CAISAETGTGSEQYF

d_call: TRBD1
clone_size: .
v_call: TRBV5-6
j_call: TRBJ1-1
cdr3_nt: TGTGCCAGCAGCCCTCGGACAGGGGCCGAGAACACTGAAGCTTTCTTT
cdr3_aa: CASSPRTGAENTEAFF

d_call: .
clone_size: .
v_call: TRBV2
j_call: TRBJ2-7
cdr3_nt: TGTGCCAGCACCCAAGGAGGGATACGGCTAGCTCAGCAGTACTTC
cdr3_aa: CASTQGGIRLAQQYF